This T cell receptor (beta chain) was captured in a study of blood T cell repertoires in COVID-19. Across the study: Both acute and convalescent COVID-19 samples were obtained from the United States, Italy and Spain. PBMCs, B-cell-depleted T cells, or T cells provided the cDNA or gDNA that made up the material.

Germline-derived CDR1 and CDR2 are SGHNT and YENEEA. Trimming pared 5 bases from V and 7 bases from J, leaving 16 bases between. CDR3 size: 14 residues. Study processing details: Estimates of nucleated cell counts were drawn from the amplification of reference gene primers. TCRdb's table, derived via immunoSEQ multiplex PCR, lists solely in-frame clones and lacks some. Clone size and the V and J calls come from that table; the DNA yielded D and trimming. The table has 88,000 or so clones, 70% to 90% seen once. The chain couples TRBV11-3 to TRBJ2-3; D may be TRBD2 (7 bases). The TCR was taken from a man aged 55-75 years with acute or convalescent COVID-19. Sequencing was done on a sample of peripheral blood. The CDR3 loop reads CASSPGGPINTQYF. CDR3 nucleotide sequence: TGTGCCAGCAGCCCGGGGGGCCCTATCAATACGCAGTATTTT.